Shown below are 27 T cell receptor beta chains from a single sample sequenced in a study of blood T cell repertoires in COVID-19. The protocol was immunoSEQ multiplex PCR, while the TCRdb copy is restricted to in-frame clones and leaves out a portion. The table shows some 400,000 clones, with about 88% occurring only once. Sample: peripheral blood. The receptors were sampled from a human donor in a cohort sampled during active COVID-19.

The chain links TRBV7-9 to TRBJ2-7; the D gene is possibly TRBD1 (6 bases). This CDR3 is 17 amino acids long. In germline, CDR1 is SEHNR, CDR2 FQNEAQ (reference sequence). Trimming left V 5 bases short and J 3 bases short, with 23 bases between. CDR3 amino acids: CASSHPPGTNSDYEQYF. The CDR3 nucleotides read TGTGCCAGCAGCCATCCCCCCGGGACAAACTCAGACTACGAGCAGTACTTC.

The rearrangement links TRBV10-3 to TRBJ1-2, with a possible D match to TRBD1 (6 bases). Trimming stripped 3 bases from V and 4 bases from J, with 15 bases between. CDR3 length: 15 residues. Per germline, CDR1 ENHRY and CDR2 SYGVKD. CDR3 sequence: CAISDSRGKIYGYTF. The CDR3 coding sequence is TGTGCCATCAGTGACTCTAGGGGGAAGATCTATGGCTACACCTTC.

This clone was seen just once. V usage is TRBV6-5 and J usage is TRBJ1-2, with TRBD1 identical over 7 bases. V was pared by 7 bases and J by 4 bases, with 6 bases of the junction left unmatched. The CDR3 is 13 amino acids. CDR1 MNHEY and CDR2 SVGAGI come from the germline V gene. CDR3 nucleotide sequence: TGTGCCAGCATCTTTGGGGACAGCTATGGCTACACCTTC. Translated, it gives CASIFGDSYGYTF.

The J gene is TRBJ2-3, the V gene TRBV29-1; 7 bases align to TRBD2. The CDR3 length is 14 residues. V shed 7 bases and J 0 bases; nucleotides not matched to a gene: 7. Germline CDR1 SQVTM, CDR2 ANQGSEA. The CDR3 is CSGPREPSTDTQYF. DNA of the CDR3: TGCAGCGGGCCGCGGGAGCCCAGCACAGATACGCAGTATTTT.

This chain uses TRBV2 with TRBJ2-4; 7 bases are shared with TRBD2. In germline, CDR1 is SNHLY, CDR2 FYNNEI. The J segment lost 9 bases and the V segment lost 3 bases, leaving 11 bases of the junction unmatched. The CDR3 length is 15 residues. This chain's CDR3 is CASSDLRGREGIQYF. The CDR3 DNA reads TGTGCCAGCAGTGACCTCCGGGGCAGGGAGGGCATTCAGTACTTC.

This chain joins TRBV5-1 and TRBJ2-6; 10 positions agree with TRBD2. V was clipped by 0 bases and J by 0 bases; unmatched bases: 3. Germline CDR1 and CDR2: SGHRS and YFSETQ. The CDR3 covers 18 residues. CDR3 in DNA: TGCGCCAGCAGCTTGGGAGCGGGGGGGTCCTCTGGGGCCAACGTCCTGACTTTC. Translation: CASSLGAGGSSGANVLTF.

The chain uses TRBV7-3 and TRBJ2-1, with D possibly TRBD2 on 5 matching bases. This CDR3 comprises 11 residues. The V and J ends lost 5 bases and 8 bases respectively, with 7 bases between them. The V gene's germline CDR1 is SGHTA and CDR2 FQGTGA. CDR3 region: CASSAGDEQFF. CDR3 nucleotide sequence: TGTGCCAGCAGCGCCGGGGATGAGCAGTTCTTC.

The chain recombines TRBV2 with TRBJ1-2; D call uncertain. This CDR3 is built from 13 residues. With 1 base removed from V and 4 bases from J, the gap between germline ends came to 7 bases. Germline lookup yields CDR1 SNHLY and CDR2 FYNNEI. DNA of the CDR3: TGTGCCAGCAGTGAAGTCCAGTTCTATGGCTACACCTTC. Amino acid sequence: CASSEVQFYGYTF.

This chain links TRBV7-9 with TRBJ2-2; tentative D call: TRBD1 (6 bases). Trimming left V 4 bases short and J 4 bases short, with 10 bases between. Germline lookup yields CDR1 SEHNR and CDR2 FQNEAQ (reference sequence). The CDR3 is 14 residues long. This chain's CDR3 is CASSSFRGTGELFF. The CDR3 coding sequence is TGTGCCAGCAGCTCCTTCAGGGGCACCGGGGAGCTGTTTTTT.

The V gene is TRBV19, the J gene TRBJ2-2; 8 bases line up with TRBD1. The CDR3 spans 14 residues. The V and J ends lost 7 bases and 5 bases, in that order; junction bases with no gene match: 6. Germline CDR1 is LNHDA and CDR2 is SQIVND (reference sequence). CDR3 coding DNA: TGTGCCAGTATGCAGGGGGCGCAGACCGGGGAGCTGTTTTTT. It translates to CASMQGAQTGELFF.

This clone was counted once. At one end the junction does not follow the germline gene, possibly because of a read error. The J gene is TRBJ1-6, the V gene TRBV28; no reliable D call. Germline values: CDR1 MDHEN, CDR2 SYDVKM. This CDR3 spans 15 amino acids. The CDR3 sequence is CASSPPIFYYSPLHF. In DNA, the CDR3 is TGTGCCAGCAGTCCACCAATTTTCTATTATTCACCCCTCCACTTT.

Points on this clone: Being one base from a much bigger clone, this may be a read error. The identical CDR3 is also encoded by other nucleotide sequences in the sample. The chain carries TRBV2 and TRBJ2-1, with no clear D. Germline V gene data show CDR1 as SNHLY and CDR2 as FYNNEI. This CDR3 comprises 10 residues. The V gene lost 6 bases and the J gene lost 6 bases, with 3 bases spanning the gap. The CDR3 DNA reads TGTGCCAGCAGCCTCAATGAGCAGTTCTTC. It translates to CASSLNEQFF.

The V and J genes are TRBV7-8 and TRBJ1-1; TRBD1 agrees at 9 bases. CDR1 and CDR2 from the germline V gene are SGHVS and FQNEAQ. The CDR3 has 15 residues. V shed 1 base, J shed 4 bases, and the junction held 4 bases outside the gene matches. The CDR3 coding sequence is TGTGCCAGCAGCTTAGAGGGGACAGGGTCCACTGAAGCTTTCTTT. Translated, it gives CASSLEGTGSTEAFF.

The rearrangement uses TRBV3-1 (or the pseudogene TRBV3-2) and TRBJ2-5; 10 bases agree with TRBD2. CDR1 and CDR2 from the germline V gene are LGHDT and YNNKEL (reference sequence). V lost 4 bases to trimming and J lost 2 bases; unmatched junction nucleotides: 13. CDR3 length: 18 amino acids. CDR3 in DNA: TGTGCCAGCAGCCCACCTCGCACTAGCGGGGACATACAAGAGACCCAGTACTTC. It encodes CASSPPRTSGDIQETQYF.

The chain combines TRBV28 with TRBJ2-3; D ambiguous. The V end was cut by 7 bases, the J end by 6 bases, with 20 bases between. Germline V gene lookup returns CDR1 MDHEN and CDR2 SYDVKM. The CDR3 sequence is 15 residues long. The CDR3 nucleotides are TGTGCCAGCACACCGGTGACCTCTGACTGGGATACGCAGTATTTT. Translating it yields CASTPVTSDWDTQYF. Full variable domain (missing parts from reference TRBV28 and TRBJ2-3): DVKVTQSSRYLVKRTGEKVFLECVQDMDHENMFWYRQDPGLGLRLIYFSYDVKMKEKGDIPEGYSVSREKKERFSLILESASTNQTSMYLCASTPVTSDWDTQYFGPGTRLTVL.

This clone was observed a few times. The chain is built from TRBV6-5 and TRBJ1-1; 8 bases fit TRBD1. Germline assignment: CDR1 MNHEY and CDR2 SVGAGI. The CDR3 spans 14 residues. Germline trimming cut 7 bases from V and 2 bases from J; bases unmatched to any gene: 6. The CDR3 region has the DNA TGTGCCAGCACTAACGGACAGGGTAACACTGAAGCTTTCTTT. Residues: CASTNGQGNTEAFF.

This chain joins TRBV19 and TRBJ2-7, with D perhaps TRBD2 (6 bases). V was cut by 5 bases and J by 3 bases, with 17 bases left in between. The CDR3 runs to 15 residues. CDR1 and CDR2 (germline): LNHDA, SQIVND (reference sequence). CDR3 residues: CASSASAGLNYEQYF. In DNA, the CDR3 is TGTGCCAGTAGTGCCTCTGCGGGGCTAAACTACGAGCAGTACTTC.

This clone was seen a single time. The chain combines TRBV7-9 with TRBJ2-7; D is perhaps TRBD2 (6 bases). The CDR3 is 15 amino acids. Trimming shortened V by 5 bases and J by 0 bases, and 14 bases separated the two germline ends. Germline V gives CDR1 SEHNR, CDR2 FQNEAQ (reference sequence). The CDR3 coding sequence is TGTGCCAGCAGCACAGAGCGGGTTCCCTCCTACGAGCAGTACTTC. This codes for CASSTERVPSYEQYF. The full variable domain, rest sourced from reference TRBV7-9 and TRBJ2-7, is DTGVSQNPRHKITKRGQNVTFRCDPISEHNRLYWYRQTLGQGPEFLTYFQNEAQLEKSRLLSDRFSAERPKGSFSTLEIQRTEQGDSAMYLCASSTERVPSYEQYFGPGTRLTVT.

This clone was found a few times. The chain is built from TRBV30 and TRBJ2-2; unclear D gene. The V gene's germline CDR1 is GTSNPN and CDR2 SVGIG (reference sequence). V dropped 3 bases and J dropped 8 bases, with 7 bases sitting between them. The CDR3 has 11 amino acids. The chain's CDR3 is CAWRLEGELFF. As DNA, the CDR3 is TGTGCCTGGAGGCTTGAGGGGGAGCTGTTTTTT.

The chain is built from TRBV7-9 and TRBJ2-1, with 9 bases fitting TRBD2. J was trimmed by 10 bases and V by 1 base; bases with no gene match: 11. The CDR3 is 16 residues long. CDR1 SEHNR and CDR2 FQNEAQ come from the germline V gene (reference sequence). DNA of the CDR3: TGTGCCAGCAGCTTAGGGCTAGCGGGAAATATGCCCGAGCAGTTCTTC. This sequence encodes CASSLGLAGNMPEQFF.

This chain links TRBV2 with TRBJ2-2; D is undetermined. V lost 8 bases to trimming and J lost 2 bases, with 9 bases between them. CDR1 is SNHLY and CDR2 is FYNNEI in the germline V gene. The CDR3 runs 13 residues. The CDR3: CASVWPNTGELFF. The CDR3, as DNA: TGTGCCAGCGTATGGCCCAACACCGGGGAGCTGTTTTTT.

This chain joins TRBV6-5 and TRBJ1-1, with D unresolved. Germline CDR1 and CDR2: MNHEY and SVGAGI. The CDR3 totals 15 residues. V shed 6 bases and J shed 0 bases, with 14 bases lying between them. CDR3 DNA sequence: TGTGCCAGCAGGGCAACAATGGGCTTGAACACTGAAGCTTTCTTT. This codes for CASRATMGLNTEAFF.

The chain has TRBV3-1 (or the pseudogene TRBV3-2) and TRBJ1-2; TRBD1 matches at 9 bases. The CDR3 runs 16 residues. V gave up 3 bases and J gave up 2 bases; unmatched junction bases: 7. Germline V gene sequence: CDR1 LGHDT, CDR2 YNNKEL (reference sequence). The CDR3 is CASSHSTGQGNYGYTF. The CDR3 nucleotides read TGTGCCAGCAGCCACTCGACCGGACAGGGGAACTATGGCTACACCTTC.

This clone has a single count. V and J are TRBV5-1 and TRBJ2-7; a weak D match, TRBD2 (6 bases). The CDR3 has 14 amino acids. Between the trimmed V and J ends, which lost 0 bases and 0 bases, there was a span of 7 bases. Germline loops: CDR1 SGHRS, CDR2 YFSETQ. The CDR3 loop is CASSLGGDSYEQYF. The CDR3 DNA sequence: TGCGCCAGCAGCTTGGGCGGGGACTCCTACGAGCAGTACTTC.

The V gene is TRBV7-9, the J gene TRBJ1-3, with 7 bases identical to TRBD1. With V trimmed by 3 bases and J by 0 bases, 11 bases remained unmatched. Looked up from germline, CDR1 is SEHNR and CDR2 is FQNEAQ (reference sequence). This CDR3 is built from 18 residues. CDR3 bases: TGTGCCAGCAGCTTTCCGGACAGGCCCCTTAGCTCTGGAAACACCATATATTTT. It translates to CASSFPDRPLSSGNTIYF.

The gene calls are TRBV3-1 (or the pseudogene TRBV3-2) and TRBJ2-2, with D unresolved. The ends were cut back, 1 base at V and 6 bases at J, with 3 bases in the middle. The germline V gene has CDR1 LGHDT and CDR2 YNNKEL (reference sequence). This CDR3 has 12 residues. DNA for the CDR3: TGTGCCAGCAGCCAAGTCTCCGGGGAGCTGTTTTTT. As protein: CASSQVSGELFF.

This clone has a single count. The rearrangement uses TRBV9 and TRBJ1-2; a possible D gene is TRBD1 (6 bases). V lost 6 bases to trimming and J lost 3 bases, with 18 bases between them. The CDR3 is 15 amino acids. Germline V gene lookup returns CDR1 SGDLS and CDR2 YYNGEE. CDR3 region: CASNRWGAGDYGYTF. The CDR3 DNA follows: TGTGCCAGCAATCGGTGGGGGGCGGGAGACTATGGCTACACCTTC.